The 5 T cell receptor beta chains given below trace back to one sample, sequenced in a study of shared clonotypes between healthy human individuals. Sequencing used immunoSEQ multiplex PCR; TCRdb keeps in-frame clones, though not all of them. This repertoire shows about 2.1 million clones, approximately 92% found once; its top ten account for around 1.7%. Terminally differentiated effector memory CD45RA+ cells were left out of the naive CD8 fraction, which was CD45RO-negative and positively selected for CCR7. Sequencing used naive CD8+ T cells from PBMCs. These receptors all come from a man aged 18 to 30 in good health. Some clones in this sample may be carry-over from other donors' samples.

The V and J genes are TRBV6-1 and TRBJ2-3, with D unclear. The ends were cut back, 2 bases at V and 3 bases at J, with 15 bases in the middle. Looked up from germline, CDR1 is MNHNS and CDR2 is SASEGT. This CDR3 has 16 amino acids. This chain's CDR3 is CASSETPRSSTDTQYF. CDR3 nucleotide sequence: TGTGCCAGCAGTGAAACCCCGAGGTCGAGTACAGATACGCAGTATTTT.

This clone appeared a single time. The CDR3: CASSSQGPMHYEQYF. CDR3 DNA sequence: TGTGCCAGCAGTTCCCAGGGGCCCATGCACTACGAGCAGTACTTC. This sequence joins TRBV27 and TRBJ2-7, with D perhaps TRBD1 (6 bases). The CDR3 runs 15 residues. Trimming stripped 4 bases from V and 3 bases from J, with 16 bases between. Germline loops: CDR1 MNHEY, CDR2 SMNVEV (reference sequence).

This chain joins TRBV5-1 and TRBJ2-5; D perhaps matches TRBD1 (6 bases). The end of the DNA fits TRBJ2-7 better, so the J call may be wrong. CDR1 is SGHRS and CDR2 is YFSETQ in the germline V gene. The CDR3 loop spans 14 amino acids. The CDR3 sequence is CASSYEQGHDEQYF. In nucleotides, the CDR3 is TGCGCCAGCAGCTACGAACAGGGTCACGACGAGCAGTACTTC.

J is TRBJ2-2 and V is TRBV7-9; D not resolved. Trimming took off 4 bases at V and 1 base at J, with 4 bases between the two ends. CDR1 is SEHNR and CDR2 is FQNEAQ in the germline V gene (reference sequence). This CDR3 is 13 amino acids long. CDR3 sequence: CASSSLNTGELFF. CDR3 sequence (DNA): TGTGCCAGCAGCTCCCTGAACACCGGGGAGCTGTTTTTT.

V and J are TRBV11-2 and TRBJ2-1, with no clear D. Germline assignment: CDR1 SGHAT and CDR2 FQNNGV. V lost 1 base and J 9 bases, leaving 7 bases between the germline ends. The CDR3 loop spans 12 amino acids. The CDR3, as DNA: TGTGCCAGCAGCTTAGTGGTAGCTGAGCAGTTCTTC. This encodes CASSLVVAEQFF.